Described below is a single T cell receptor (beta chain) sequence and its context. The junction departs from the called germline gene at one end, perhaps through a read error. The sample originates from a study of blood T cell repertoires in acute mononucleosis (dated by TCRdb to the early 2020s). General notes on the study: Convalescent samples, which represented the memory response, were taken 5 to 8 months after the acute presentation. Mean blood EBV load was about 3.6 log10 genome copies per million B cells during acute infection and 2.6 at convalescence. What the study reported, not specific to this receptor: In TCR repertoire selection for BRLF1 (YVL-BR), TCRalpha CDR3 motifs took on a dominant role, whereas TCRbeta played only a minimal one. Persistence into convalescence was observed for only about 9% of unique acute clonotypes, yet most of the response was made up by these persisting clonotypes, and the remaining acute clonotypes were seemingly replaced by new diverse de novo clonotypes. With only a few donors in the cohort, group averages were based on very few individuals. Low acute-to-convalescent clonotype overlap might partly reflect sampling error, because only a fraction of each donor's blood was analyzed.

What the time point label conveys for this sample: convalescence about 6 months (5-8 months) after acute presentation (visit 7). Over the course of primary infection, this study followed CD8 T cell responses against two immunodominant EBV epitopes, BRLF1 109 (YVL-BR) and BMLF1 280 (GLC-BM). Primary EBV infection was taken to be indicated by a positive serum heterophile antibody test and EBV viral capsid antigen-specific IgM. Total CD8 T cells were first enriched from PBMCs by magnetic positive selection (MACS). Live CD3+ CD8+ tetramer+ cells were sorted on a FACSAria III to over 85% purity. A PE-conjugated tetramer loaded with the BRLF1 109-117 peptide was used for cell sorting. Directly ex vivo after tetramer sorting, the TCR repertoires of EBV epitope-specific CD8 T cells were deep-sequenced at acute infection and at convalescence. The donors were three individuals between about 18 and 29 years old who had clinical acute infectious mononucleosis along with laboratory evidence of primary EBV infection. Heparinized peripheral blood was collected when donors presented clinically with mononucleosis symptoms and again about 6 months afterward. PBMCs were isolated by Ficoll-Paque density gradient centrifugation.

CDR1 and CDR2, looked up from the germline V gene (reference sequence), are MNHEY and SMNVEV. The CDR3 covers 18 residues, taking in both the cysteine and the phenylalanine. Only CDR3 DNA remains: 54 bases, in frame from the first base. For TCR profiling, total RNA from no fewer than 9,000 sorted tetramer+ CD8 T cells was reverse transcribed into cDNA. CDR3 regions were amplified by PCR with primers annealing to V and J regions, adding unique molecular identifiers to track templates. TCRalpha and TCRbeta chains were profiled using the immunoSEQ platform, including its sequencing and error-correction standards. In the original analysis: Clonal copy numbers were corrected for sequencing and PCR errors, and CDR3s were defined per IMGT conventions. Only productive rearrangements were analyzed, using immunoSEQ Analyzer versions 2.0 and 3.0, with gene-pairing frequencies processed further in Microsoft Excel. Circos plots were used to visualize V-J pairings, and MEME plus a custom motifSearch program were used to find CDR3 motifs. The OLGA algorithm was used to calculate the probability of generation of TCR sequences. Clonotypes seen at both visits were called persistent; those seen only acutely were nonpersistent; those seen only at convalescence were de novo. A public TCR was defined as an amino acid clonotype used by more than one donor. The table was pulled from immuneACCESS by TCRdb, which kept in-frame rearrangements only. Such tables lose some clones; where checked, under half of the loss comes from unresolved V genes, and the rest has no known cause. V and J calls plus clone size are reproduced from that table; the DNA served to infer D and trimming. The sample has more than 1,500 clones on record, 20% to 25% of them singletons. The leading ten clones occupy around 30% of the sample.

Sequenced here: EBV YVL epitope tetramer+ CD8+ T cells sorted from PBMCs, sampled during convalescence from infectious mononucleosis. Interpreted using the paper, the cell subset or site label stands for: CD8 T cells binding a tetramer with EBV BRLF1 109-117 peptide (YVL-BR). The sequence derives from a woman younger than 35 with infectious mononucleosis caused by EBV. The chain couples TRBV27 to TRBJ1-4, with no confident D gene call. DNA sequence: TGTGCCAGCAGTCATGGTCGGACCCTATCAGGTGCAACTAATGAAAAACTGTTT. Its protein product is CASSHGRTLSGATNEKLF.